The T cell receptor beta chain described here comes from a study of T cell responses to AZD1222 COVID-19 vaccine. The germline V gene has CDR1 MNHEY and CDR2 SVGEGT. V lost 2 bases to trimming and J lost 0 bases, with 8 bases between them. CDR3 length: 14 residues. The repertoire was sequenced with immunoSEQ multiplex PCR; TCRdb's copy has only in-frame clones and lacks some. The top ten hold approximately 0.5% of the sample, which has 150,000 to 200,000 clones, 80% to 90% seen once. The clonotype comes from an adult in good health. The sequencing here drew on peripheral blood, taken on day 0 of AZD1222 vaccination. The V gene is TRBV6-2 or TRBV6-3, the J gene TRBJ2-7; a weak D match, TRBD2 (6 bases). CDR3 in amino acids: CASSYAGSSYEQYF. CDR3 DNA sequence: TGTGCCAGCAGTTACGCGGGGAGCTCCTACGAGCAGTACTTC.